The rows below give T cell receptor beta chains drawn from one sample of a study of shared clonotypes between healthy human individuals. Generated by immunoSEQ multiplex PCR, the TCRdb table keeps only in-frame clones and is missing some. The sample carries 2 million to 2.5 million clones, over 85% recorded once. Sequenced sample: naive CD4+ T cells from PBMCs. The source is a man between 18 and 29 years old in good health. Some clones in this sample may be carry-over from other donors' samples. Both conserved end residues are part of each CDR3. A D gene is named only where the DNA matches it firmly. Clone size is not always given. Where it is, it says once, few, many or a class for expanded clones.

TRBV7-8	NA	NA	TRBJ1-2	TGTGCCAGCAGCTTAGGGCCTAACTATGGCTACACCTTC	CASSLGPNYGYTF
TRBV5-1	NA	NA	TRBJ1-2	TGCGCCAGCAGCTTGGTGGAGGGATATGGCTACACCTTC	CASSLVEGYGYTF
TRBV9	NA	TRBD1	TRBJ2-2	TGTGCCAGCAGCGCGACAGGGGGCGGTCTGAACACCGGGGAGCTGTTTTTT	CASSATGGGLNTGELFF
TRBV19	NA	NA	TRBJ1-5	TGTGCCAGTATTAAGCGGGGGGCTGGTAGCAATCAGCCCCAGCATTTT	CASIKRGAGSNQPQHF
TRBV5-4	few	NA	TRBJ2-3	TGTGCCAGCAGCTTGGAAGGAACAGATACGCAGTATTTT	CASSLEGTDTQYF
TRBV7-3	NA	NA	TRBJ2-1	TGTGCCAGCAGCTTACTCGGAGTGAACGGGGCCTCCTACAATGAGCAGTTCTTC	CASSLLGVNGASYNEQFF
TRBV5-5	NA	TRBD2	TRBJ2-1	TGTGCCAGCAGCGCCCTACTAGCGGGAAATTACAATGAGCAGTTCTTC	CASSALLAGNYNEQFF
TRBV6-5	NA	NA	TRBJ2-7	TGTGCCAGCAGTTGGGGCGAGGGGTACGGCGAGCAGTACTTC	CASSWGEGYGEQYF
TRBV27	NA	TRBD2	TRBJ2-7	TGTGCCAGCAGTTCGGACCTAGCGGGGGGACCCTACGAGCAGTACTTC	CASSSDLAGGPYEQYF
TRBV18	NA	NA	TRBJ2-7	TGTGCCAGCTCACAAAGAGCGGGCTACTACGAGCAGTACTTC	CASSQRAGYYEQYF
TRBV5-1	NA	NA	TRBJ1-1	TGCGCCAGCAGCGCAGGACTCGAGGGGGGCACTGAAGCTTTCTTT	CASSAGLEGGTEAFF
TRBV2	NA	NA	TRBJ2-3	TGTGCCAGCAGTTCCGGACGGGGAGATACGCAGTATTTT	CASSSGRGDTQYF
TRBV29-1	NA	NA	TRBJ1-2	TGCAGCGTTGAAGGTCGGGGATACTACACCTTC	CSVEGRGYYTF
TRBV4-3	NA	NA	TRBJ2-2	TGCGCCAGCAGCCCTGAGGGATTCGGGGAGCTGTTTTTT	CASSPEGFGELFF
TRBV20-1	NA	NA	TRBJ2-7	TGCAGTGCCTCAAACTACGAGCAGTACTTC	CSASNYEQYF
TRBV9	NA	TRBD1	TRBJ2-1	TGTGCCAGCAGCGAAAGGACAGGGGGGTCCTACAATGAGCAGTTCTTC	CASSERTGGSYNEQFF
TRBV5-1	NA	TRBD1	TRBJ1-3	TGCGCCAGCAGCTTGGGAGACAGGGGTGGAAACACCATATATTTT	CASSLGDRGGNTIYF
TRBV28	NA	TRBD1	TRBJ2-7	TGTGCCAGCACTCAGACAGGGGTCTACGAGCAGTACTTC	CASTQTGVYEQYF
TRBV5-1	NA	NA	TRBJ2-3	TGCGCCAGCAGCTCCACTAGGGGGGCAGATACGCAGTATTTT	CASSSTRGADTQYF
TRBV18	NA	TRBD1	TRBJ1-2	TGTGCCAGCTCACCACCGGGACAGGGGTTCGTGGGCTACACCTTC	CASSPPGQGFVGYTF
TRBV19	NA	NA	TRBJ1-1	TGTGCCAGTATGGGGGTGATGAACACTGAAGCTTTCTTT	CASMGVMNTEAFF
TRBV27	NA	NA	TRBJ2-3	TGTGCCAGCAGTTTTGGGGGGATTAGCGGATCTAGCACAGATACGCAGTATTTT	CASSFGGISGSSTDTQYF
TRBV28	NA	TRBD2	TRBJ2-7	TGTGCCAGCAGTTTAATCGCTAGCGGTAGCTCCTACGAGCAGTACTTC	CASSLIASGSSYEQYF
TRBV28	NA	TRBD2	TRBJ2-5	TGTGCCAGCAGTAGCGGGATCTACCAAGAGACCCAGTACTTC	CASSSGIYQETQYF
TRBV4-1	NA	NA	TRBJ2-1	TGCGCCAGCAGTCTCACTTACGGTACAGGGGAGGACAATGAGCAGTTCTTC	CASSLTYGTGEDNEQFF
TRBV5-1	NA	NA	TRBJ2-1	TGCGCCAGCAGCATAGTTCCCTACAATGAGCAGTTCTTC	CASSIVPYNEQFF
TRBV5-8	NA	NA	TRBJ1-2	TGTGCCAGCAGCTTGAGGAGCTATGGCTACACCTTC	CASSLRSYGYTF
TRBV29-1	NA	NA	TRBJ1-2	TGCAGCGTCGGGGGGGCGCACTATGGCTACACCTTC	CSVGGAHYGYTF
TRBV27	few	NA	TRBJ1-5	TGTGCCAGCAGTCTGAACCAAAACACGTATCAGCCCCAGCATTTT	CASSLNQNTYQPQHF
TRBV27	NA	NA	TRBJ2-7	TGTGCCAGCAGTTTAAATGGGGGGTTAGCCTCCTACGAGCAGTACTTC	CASSLNGGLASYEQYF
TRBV19	NA	NA	TRBJ1-4	TGTGCCAGTAGTATAATCGGCAGGGGCAATGAAAAACTGTTTTTT	CASSIIGRGNEKLFF
TRBV29-1	NA	TRBD1	TRBJ1-4	TGCAGCGTTCGGACAGGGGTCTACGAAAAACTGTTTTTT	CSVRTGVYEKLFF
TRBV19	NA	NA	TRBJ2-7	TGTGCCAGTAGTATCGCAGGCGGACCTTCCTACGAGCAGTACTTC	CASSIAGGPSYEQYF
TRBV28	NA	NA	TRBJ1-2	TGTGCCAGCAGTTTAAGGCAGGGTCACTATGGCTACACCTTC	CASSLRQGHYGYTF
TRBV19	NA	NA	TRBJ1-1	TGTGCCAGTAGTATAAGAGGAGGGGCGCGGACTGAAGCTTTCTTT	CASSIRGGARTEAFF
TRBV5-1	once	NA	TRBJ1-1	TGCGCCAGCAGCTTCTATATGAACACTGAAGCTTTCTTT	CASSFYMNTEAFF
TRBV4-3	NA	NA	TRBJ2-1	TGCGCCAGCAGCCAAGAGTTGCGGGAATATAATGAGCAGTTCTTC	CASSQELREYNEQFF
TRBV15	NA	NA	TRBJ2-6	TGTGCCACCAGCAGAGCGAAGGGGATTACCTCTGGGGCCAACGTCCTGACTTTC	CATSRAKGITSGANVLTF
TRBV11-2	NA	TRBD1	TRBJ1-1	TGTGCCAGCAGCTTAGGCTCACAGGGGGCGAAAACTGAAGCTTTCTTT	CASSLGSQGAKTEAFF
TRBV7-8	NA	TRBD1	TRBJ2-4	TGTGCCAGCAGCTTATCCCGGACAGGGGCCAAAAACATTCAGTACTTC	CASSLSRTGAKNIQYF
TRBV5-5	NA	TRBD2	TRBJ2-2	TGTGCCAGCAGCTGGGGACTAGCGGGAGGGAACACCGGGGAGCTGTTTTTT	CASSWGLAGGNTGELFF
TRBV28	NA	TRBD1	TRBJ1-2	TGTGCCAGCGGGGGACAGGGGGCACATGGCTACACCTTC	CASGGQGAHGYTF
TRBV6-4	NA	NA	TRBJ2-3	TGTGCCAGCAGTGTCCCGGGCGGCACGCAGTATTTT	CASSVPGGTQYF
TRBV7-3	NA	NA	TRBJ1-1	TGTGCCAGCAGCCCCAGACAGCTCCCGAACACTGAAGCTTTCTTT	CASSPRQLPNTEAFF
TRBV5-1	few	NA	TRBJ1-1	TGCGCCAGCAGCTTGGAGGGAACTGAAGCTTTCTTT	CASSLEGTEAFF
TRBV29-1	NA	NA	TRBJ1-1	TGCAGCGTTGTTTTGGGGGGTAGGAACACTGAAGCTTTCTTT	CSVVLGGRNTEAFF
TRBV5-1	NA	NA	TRBJ2-5	TGCGCCAGTTCGATTCCTGGGGAGACCCAGTACTTC	CASSIPGETQYF
TRBV11-3	NA	TRBD2	TRBJ2-7	TGTGCCAGCAGCCAGGGACTAGCGGGAGCCTACGAGCAGTACTTC	CASSQGLAGAYEQYF
TRBV28	once	NA	TRBJ1-1	TGTGCCAGCAGTTTATGGCAGGTCGGGAACACTGAAGCTTTCTTT	CASSLWQVGNTEAFF
TRBV11-1	NA	TRBD1	TRBJ2-5	TGTGCCAGCAGCCTACAGGGGGCTGGGGAGACCCAGTACTTC	CASSLQGAGETQYF
TRBV27	NA	NA	TRBJ2-7	TGTGCCAGCAGTTTGGGCAGCCGCTACGAGCAGTACTTC	CASSLGSRYEQYF
TRBV6-6	NA	TRBD2	TRBJ2-3	TGTGCCAGCAGCCCCGGGACTAGCCGAGATACGCAGTATTTT	CASSPGTSRDTQYF